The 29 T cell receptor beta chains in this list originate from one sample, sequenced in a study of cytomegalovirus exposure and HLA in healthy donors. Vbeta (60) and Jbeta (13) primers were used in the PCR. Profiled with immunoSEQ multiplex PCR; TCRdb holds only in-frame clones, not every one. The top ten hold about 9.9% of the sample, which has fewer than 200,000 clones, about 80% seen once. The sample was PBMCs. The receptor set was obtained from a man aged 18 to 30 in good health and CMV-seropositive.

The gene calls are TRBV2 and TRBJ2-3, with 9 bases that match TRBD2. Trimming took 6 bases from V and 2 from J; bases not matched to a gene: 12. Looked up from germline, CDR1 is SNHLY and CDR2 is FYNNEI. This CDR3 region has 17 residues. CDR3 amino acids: CASSQPAQRGATDTQYF. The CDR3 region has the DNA TGTGCCAGCAGCCAACCAGCCCAGCGGGGGGCCACAGATACGCAGTATTTT.

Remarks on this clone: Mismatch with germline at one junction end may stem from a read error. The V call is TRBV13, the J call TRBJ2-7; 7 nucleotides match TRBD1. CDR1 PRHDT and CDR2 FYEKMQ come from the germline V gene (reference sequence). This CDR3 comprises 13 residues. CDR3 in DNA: TGTGCCAGCAGCCTAGGGGGCAACTACGAGCAGTACTTC. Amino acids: CASSLGGNYEQYF. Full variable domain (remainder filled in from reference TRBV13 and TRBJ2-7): AAGVIQSPRHLIKEKRETATLKCYPIPRHDTVYWYQQGPGQDPQFLISFYEKMQSDKGSIPDRFSAQQFSDYHSELNMSSLELGDSALYFCASSLGGNYEQYFGPGTRLTVT.

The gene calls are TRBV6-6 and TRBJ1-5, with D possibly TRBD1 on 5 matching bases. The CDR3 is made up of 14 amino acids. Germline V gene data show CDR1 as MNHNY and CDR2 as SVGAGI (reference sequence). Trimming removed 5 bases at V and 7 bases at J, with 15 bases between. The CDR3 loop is CASSPTSRVQPQHF. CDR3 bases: TGTGCCAGCAGTCCTACCAGCAGGGTCCAGCCCCAGCATTTT.

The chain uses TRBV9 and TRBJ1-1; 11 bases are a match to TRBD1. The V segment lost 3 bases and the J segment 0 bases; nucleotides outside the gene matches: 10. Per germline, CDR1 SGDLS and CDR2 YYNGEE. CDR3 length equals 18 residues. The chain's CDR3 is CASSGGTGTGGMNTEAFF. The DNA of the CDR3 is TGTGCCAGCAGCGGGGGAACCGGGACAGGGGGGATGAACACTGAAGCTTTCTTT.

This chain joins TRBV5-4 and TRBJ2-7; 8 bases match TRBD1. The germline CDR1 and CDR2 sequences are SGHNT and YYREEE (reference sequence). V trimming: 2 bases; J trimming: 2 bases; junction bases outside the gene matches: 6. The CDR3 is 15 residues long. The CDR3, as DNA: TGTGCCAGCAGCTTTCGGACAGGGAAAACCTACGAGCAGTACTTC. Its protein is CASSFRTGKTYEQYF. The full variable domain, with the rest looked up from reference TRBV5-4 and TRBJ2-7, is ETGVTQSPTHLIKTRGQQVTLRCSSQSGHNTVSWYQQALGQGPQFIFQYYREEENGRGNFPPRFSGLQFPNYSSELNVNALELDDSALYLCASSFRTGKTYEQYFGPGTRLTVT.

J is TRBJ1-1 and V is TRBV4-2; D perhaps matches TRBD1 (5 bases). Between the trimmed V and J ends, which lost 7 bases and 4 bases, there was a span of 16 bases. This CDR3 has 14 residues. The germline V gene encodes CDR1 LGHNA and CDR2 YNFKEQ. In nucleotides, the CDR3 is TGTGCCAGCAACCCAAGGGGTATCGGCACTGAAGCTTTCTTT. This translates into CASNPRGIGTEAFF.

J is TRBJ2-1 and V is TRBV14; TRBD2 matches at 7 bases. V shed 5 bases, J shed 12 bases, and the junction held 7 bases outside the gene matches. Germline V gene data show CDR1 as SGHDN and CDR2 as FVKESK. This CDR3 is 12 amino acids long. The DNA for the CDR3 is TGTGCCAGCAGCAATGCCGGGACTATGCAGTTCTTC. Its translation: CASSNAGTMQFF.

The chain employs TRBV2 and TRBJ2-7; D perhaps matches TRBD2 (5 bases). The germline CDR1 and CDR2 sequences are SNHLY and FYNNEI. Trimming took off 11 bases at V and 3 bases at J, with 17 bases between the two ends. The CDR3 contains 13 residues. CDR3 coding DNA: TGTGCCGGCAAGGACTTTGAAGGCTACGAGCAGTACTTC. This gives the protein CAGKDFEGYEQYF.

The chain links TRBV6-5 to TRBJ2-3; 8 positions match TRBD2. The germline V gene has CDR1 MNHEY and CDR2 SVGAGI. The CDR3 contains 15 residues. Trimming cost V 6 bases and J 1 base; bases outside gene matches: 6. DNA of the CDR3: TGTGCCAGCAGCCTTGTTAGCGGGGGCACAGATACGCAGTATTTT. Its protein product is CASSLVSGGTDTQYF.

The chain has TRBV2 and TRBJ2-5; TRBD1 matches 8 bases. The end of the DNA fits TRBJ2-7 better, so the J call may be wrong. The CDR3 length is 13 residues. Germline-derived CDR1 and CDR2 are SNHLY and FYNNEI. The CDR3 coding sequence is TGTGCCAGCGGTCAGGGGGCTTACTACGAGCAGTACTTC. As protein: CASGQGAYYEQYF.

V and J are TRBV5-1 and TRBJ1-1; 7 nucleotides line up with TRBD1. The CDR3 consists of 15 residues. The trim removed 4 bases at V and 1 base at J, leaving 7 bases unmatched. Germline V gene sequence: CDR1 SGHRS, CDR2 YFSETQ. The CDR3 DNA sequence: TGCGCCAGCAGCCGGATACAGGGGTCGAACACTGAAGCTTTCTTT. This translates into CASSRIQGSNTEAFF.

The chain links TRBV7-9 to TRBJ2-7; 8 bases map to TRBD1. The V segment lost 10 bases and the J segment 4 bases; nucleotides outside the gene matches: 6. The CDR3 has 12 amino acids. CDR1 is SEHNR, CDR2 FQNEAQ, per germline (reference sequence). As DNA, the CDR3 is TGTGCCATCGACAGGGGTGGGTACGAGCAGTACTTC. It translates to CAIDRGGYEQYF.

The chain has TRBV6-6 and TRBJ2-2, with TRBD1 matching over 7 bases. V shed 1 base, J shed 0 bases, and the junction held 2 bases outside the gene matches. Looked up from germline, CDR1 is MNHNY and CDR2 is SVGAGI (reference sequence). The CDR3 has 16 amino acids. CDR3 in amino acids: CASSYFGTANTGELFF. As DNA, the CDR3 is TGTGCCAGCAGTTACTTTGGGACAGCGAACACCGGGGAGCTGTTTTTT.

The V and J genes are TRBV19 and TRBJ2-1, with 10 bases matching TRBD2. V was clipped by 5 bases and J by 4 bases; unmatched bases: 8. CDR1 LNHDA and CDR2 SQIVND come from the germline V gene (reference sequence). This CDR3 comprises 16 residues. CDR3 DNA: TGTGCCAGTAGTGGACTAGCGGCCCCTTTTTACAATGAGCAGTTCTTC. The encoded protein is CASSGLAAPFYNEQFF.

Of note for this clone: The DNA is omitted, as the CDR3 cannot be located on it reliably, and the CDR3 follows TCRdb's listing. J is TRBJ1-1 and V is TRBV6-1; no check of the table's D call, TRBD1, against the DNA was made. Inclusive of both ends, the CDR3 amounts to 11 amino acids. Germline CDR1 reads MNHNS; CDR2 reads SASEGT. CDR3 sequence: CASSLDKAAFF.

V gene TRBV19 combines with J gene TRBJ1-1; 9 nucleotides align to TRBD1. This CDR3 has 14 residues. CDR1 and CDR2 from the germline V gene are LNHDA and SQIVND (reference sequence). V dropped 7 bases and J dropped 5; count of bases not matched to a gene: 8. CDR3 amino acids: CASTLQGASTEAFF. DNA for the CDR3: TGTGCCAGTACCCTACAGGGGGCGAGTACTGAAGCTTTCTTT.

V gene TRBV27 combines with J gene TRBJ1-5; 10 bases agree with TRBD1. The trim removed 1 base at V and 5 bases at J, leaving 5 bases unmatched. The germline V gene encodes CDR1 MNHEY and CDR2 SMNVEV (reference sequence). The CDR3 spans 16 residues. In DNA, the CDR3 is TGTGCCAGCAGTTTATTGGGACAGGGGAGGGATCAGCCCCAGCATTTT. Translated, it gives CASSLLGQGRDQPQHF.

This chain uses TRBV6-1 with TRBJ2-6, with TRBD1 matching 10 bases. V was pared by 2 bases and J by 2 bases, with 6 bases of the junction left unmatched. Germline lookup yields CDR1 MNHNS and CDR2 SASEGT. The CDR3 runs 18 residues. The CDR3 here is CASSEFRDRGTGANVLTF. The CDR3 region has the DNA TGTGCCAGCAGTGAATTCCGGGACAGGGGTACTGGGGCCAACGTCCTGACTTTC.

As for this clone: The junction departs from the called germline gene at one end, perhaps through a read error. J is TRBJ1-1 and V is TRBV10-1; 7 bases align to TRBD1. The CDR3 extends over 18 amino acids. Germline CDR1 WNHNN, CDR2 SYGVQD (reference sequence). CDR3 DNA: TGCGCCAGCACTGAGAAAGACAGGGTCAGCCAACTGAACACTGAAGCTTTCTTT. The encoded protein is CASTEKDRVSQLNTEAFF.

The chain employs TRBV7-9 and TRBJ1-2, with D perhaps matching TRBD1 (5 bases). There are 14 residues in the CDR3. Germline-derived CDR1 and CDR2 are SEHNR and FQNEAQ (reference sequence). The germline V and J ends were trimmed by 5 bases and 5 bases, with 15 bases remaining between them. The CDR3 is CASSSDSFPYGYTF. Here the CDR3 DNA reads TGTGCCAGCAGCAGTGACAGTTTCCCATATGGCTACACCTTC.

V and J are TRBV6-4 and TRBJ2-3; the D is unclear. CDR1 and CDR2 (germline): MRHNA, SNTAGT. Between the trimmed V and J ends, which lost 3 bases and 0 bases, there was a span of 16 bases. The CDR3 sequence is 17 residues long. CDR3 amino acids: CASSETLSRPSTDTQYF. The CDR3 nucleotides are TGTGCCAGCAGTGAAACCCTATCGCGGCCTAGCACAGATACGCAGTATTTT.

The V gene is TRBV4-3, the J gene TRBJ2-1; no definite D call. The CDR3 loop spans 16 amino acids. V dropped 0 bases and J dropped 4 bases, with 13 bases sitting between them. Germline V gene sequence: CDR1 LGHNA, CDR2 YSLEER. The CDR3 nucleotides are TGCGCCAGCAGCCAAGAACCCATACAATCATACAATGAGCAGTTCTTC. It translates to CASSQEPIQSYNEQFF.

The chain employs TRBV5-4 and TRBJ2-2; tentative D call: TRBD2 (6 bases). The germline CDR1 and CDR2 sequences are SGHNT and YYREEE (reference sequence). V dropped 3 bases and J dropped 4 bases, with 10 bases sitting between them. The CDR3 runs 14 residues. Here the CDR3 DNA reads TGTGCCAGCAGCTCCCGGCGGGGCACCGGGGAGCTGTTTTTT. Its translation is CASSSRRGTGELFF.

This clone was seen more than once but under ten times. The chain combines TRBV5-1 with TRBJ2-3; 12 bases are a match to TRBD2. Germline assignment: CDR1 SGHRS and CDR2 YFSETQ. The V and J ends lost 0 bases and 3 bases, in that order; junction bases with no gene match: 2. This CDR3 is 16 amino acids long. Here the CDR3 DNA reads TGCGCCAGCAGCTTGGGACTAGCGGGAGTGACAGATACGCAGTATTTT. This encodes CASSLGLAGVTDTQYF.

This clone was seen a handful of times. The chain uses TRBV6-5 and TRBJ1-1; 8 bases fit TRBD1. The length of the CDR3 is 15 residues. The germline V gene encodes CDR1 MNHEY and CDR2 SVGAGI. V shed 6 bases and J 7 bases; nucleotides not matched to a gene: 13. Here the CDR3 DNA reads TGTGCCAGCAGCTCAATACAAAGACAGGGGAATGAAGCTTTCTTT. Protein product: CASSSIQRQGNEAFF.

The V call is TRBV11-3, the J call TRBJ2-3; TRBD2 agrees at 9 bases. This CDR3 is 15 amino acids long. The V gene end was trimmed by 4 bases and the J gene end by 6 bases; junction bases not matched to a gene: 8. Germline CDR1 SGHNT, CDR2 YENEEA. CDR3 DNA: TGTGCCAGCAGCTCACGTAGCGGGAGCTCGGATACGCAGTATTTT. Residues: CASSSRSGSSDTQYF.

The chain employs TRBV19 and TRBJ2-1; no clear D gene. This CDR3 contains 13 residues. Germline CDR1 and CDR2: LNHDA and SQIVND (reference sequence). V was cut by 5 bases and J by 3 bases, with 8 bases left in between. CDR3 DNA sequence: TGTGCCAGTAGTCTGGTAGTCTACAATGAGCAGTTCTTC. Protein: CASSLVVYNEQFF. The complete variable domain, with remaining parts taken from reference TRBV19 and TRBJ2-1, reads DGGITQSPKYLFRKEGQNVTLSCEQNLNHDAMYWYRQDPGQGLRLIYYSQIVNDFQKGDIAEGYSVSREKKESFPLTVTSAQKNPTAFYLCASSLVVYNEQFFGPGTRLTVL.

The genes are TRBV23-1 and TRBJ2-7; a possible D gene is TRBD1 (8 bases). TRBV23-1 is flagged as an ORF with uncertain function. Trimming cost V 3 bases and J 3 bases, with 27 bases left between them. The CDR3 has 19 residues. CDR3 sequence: CASSHLFRRRTGGDYEQYF. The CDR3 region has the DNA TGCGCCAGCAGTCATCTCTTCCGGCGGCGCACAGGGGGGGACTACGAGCAGTACTTC.

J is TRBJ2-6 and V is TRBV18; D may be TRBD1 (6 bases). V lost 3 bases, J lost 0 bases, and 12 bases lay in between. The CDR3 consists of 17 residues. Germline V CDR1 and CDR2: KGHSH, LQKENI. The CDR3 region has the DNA TGTGCCAGCTCACCCGAGGACAGCTTCTCTGGGGCCAACGTCCTGACTTTC. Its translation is CASSPEDSFSGANVLTF. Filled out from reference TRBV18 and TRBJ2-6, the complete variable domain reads NAGVMQNPRHLVRRRGQEARLRCSPMKGHSHVYWYRQLPEEGLKFMVYLQKENIIDESGMPKERFSAEFPKEGPSILRIQQVVRGDSAAYFCASSPEDSFSGANVLTFGAGSRLTVL.